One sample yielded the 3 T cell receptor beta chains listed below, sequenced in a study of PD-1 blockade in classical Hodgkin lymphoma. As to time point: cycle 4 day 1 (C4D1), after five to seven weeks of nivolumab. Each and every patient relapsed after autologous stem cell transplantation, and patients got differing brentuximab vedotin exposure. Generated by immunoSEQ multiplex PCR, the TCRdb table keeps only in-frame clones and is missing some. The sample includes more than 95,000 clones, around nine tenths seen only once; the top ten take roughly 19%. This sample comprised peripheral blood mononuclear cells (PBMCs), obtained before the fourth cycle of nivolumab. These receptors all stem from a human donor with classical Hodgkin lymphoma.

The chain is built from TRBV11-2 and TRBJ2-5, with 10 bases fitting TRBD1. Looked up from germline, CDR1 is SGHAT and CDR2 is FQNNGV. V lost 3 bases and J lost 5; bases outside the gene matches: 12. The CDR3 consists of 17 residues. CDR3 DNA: TGTGCCAGCAGCTTTGAGGGACAGGGGATAATGGGCGAGACCCAGTACTTC. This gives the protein CASSFEGQGIMGETQYF.

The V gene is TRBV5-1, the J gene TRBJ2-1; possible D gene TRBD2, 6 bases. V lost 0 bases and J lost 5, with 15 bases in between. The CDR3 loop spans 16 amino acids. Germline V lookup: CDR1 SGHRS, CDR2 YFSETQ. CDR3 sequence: CASSLAGGTLNNEQFF. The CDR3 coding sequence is TGCGCCAGCAGCTTGGCCGGCGGGACTCTTAACAATGAGCAGTTCTTC.

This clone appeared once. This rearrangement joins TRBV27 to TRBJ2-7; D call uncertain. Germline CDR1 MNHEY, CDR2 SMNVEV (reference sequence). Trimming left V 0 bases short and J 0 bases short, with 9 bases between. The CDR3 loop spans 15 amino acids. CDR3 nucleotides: TGTGCCAGCAGTTTATCCGGCCGTAGCTCCTACGAGCAGTACTTC. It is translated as CASSLSGRSSYEQYF.